The next 23 T cell receptor beta chains were all read from a single sample in a study of Tregs in tolerant kidney transplant recipients. Sequenced by immunoSEQ multiplex PCR; TCRdb stores in-frame clones only, minus some. The table includes about 64,000 clones, 98% detected once. The input for sequencing was Tregs from blood, taken before the transplant. These receptors originate from a human donor who received a combined kidney and bone marrow transplant.

This rearrangement joins TRBV19 to TRBJ1-2; 9 bases are a match to TRBD1. V lost 4 bases to trimming and J lost 3 bases; unmatched junction nucleotides: 6. Per the germline V gene, CDR1 is LNHDA and CDR2 is SQIVND (reference sequence). This CDR3 is 15 amino acids long. The chain's CDR3 is CASSRDREWYYGYTF. The CDR3 DNA follows: TGTGCCAGTAGTAGGGACAGGGAATGGTACTATGGCTACACCTTC.

V is TRBV14 and J is TRBJ2-1; possibly TRBD2 for D (5 bases). The CDR3 consists of 16 residues. Per germline, CDR1 SGHDN and CDR2 FVKESK. V lost 0 bases, J lost 7 bases, and 16 bases lay in between. The CDR3 region is CASSQELAWAGNEQFF. The CDR3 nucleotides are TGTGCCAGCAGCCAAGAGCTAGCCTGGGCTGGTAATGAGCAGTTCTTC.

This sequence joins TRBV7-2 and TRBJ2-1; TRBD2 matches at 7 bases. There are 16 residues in the CDR3. Germline V gene lookup returns CDR1 SGHTA and CDR2 FQGNSA. The V and J ends lost 0 bases and 1 base, in that order; junction bases with no gene match: 3. The CDR3 sequence: CASSLAAGVSYNEQFF. CDR3 DNA: TGTGCCAGCAGCTTAGCGGCGGGGGTGTCCTACAATGAGCAGTTCTTC.

V is TRBV5-1 and J is TRBJ2-3; D unresolved. CDR1 and CDR2 (germline): SGHRS, YFSETQ. V was pared by 0 bases and J by 2 bases, with 10 bases between. The CDR3 totals 15 residues. CDR3 bases: TGCGCCAGCAGCTTGGGAGGCCGCTCCACAGATACGCAGTATTTT. It translates to CASSLGGRSTDTQYF.

V and J are TRBV30 and TRBJ2-7, with 9 bases lining up with TRBD2. Trimming cost V 1 base and J 4 bases; bases outside gene matches: 5. CDR1 and CDR2 from the germline V gene are GTSNPN and SVGIG (reference sequence). The CDR3 totals 14 residues. CDR3 DNA: TGTGCCTGGAGTGGTGGTAGCGGGGGATACGAGCAGTACTTC. It specifies CAWSGGSGGYEQYF.

The chain carries TRBV30 and TRBJ2-1; 8 bases agree with TRBD1. V gave up 2 bases and J gave up 2 bases; unmatched junction bases: 8. This CDR3 has 16 amino acids. Germline-derived CDR1 and CDR2 are GTSNPN and SVGIG (reference sequence). CDR3 DNA sequence: TGTGCCTGGAGTCCTCAAGGACAGGGTACCTACAATGAGCAGTTCTTC. It is translated as CAWSPQGQGTYNEQFF.

CDR3 DNA: TGTGCCAGCAGTGATGTCGCGGGGGAGACCCAGTACTTC. It codes for CASSDVAGETQYF. V is TRBV2 and J is TRBJ2-5; D perhaps matches TRBD2 (6 bases). This CDR3 is 13 amino acids long. Trimming took 3 bases from V and 5 from J, leaving 10 bases between them. Germline-derived CDR1 and CDR2 are SNHLY and FYNNEI.

The CDR3 loop is CASSARQGATEAFF. In DNA form, the CDR3 reads TGCGCCAGCAGCGCGAGACAGGGGGCTACTGAAGCTTTCTTT. This chain connects TRBV5-1 to TRBJ1-1, with 10 nucleotides matching TRBD1. The CDR3 sequence is 14 residues long. Trimming removed 4 bases from V and 5 bases from J; junction bases left unmatched: 5. Per the germline V gene, CDR1 is SGHRS and CDR2 is YFSETQ.

A single count supports this clone. The chain has TRBV2 and TRBJ1-2; 8 bases line up with TRBD1. This CDR3 contains 13 residues. Germline V gives CDR1 SNHLY, CDR2 FYNNEI. Trimming took 6 bases from V and 4 from J; bases not matched to a gene: 4. For the CDR3, the DNA is TGTGCCAGCAGAGGGGGACAGGCCTATGGCTACACCTTC. Its translation is CASRGGQAYGYTF.

The J gene is TRBJ1-5, the V gene TRBV7-9, with 8 nucleotides matching TRBD1. Trimming cost V 5 bases and J 3 bases; bases outside gene matches: 9. CDR3 length: 16 amino acids. CDR1 is SEHNR and CDR2 is FQNEAQ in the germline V gene (reference sequence). CDR3 sequence: CASSAGTGLFNQPQHF. The CDR3 nucleotides are TGTGCCAGCAGCGCTGGGACAGGCTTATTCAATCAGCCCCAGCATTTT.

This clone appeared a single time. The genes are TRBV14 and TRBJ1-1, with 7 bases matching TRBD1. Trimming took 3 bases from V and 3 from J; bases not matched to a gene: 16. The CDR3 extends over 18 amino acids. Germline V gene data show CDR1 as SGHDN and CDR2 as FVKESK. This chain's CDR3 is CASSHTGTAWGEDTEAFF. In nucleotides, the CDR3 is TGTGCCAGCAGCCATACGGGGACAGCCTGGGGTGAGGACACTGAAGCTTTCTTT.

The CDR3 DNA follows: TGTGCCAGCGGCAGACAGGAAACCTACGAGCAGTACTTC. This gives the protein CASGRQETYEQYF. This chain connects TRBV27 to TRBJ2-7, with a weak D call TRBD1 (6 bases). Germline CDR1 and CDR2: MNHEY and SMNVEV (reference sequence). Trimming removed 8 bases from V and 2 bases from J, with 13 bases in between. The length of the CDR3 is 13 residues.

The chain couples TRBV28 to TRBJ1-1; D not resolved. The CDR3 runs 16 residues. From germline, CDR1 is MDHEN and CDR2 SYDVKM. V lost 5 bases and J 1 base, leaving 17 bases between the germline ends. The CDR3 DNA sequence: TGTGCCAGCAGTCGGAGATCCCGGAAGGAGAACACTGAAGCTTTCTTT. Its translation is CASSRRSRKENTEAFF.

The J gene is TRBJ2-7, the V gene TRBV4-3; 10 positions agree with TRBD2. The germline V gene has CDR1 LGHNA and CDR2 YSLEER. The CDR3 extends over 15 amino acids. V gave up 0 bases and J gave up 4 bases; unmatched junction bases: 3. The CDR3 loop reads CASSQETSGPYEQYF. The CDR3 nucleotides are TGCGCCAGCAGCCAAGAGACTAGCGGGCCATACGAGCAGTACTTC.

In the case of this clone: At one of its ends the junction is not consistent with the germline gene, which may arise from a read error. This rearrangement joins TRBV5-6 to TRBJ2-1; 14 bases are a match to TRBD2. Germline V gene sequence: CDR1 SGHDT, CDR2 YYEEEE. The CDR3 length is 16 residues. The CDR3 loop reads CASILGLAGVYNEQFF. The DNA of the CDR3 is TGTGCCAGCATCTTGGGACTAGCGGGAGTCTACAATGAGCAGTTCTTC. Together with reference TRBV5-6 and TRBJ2-1, the CDR3 gives the full variable domain: DAGVTQSPTHLIKTRGQQVTLRCSPKSGHDTVSWYQQALGQGPQFIFQYYEEEERQRGNFPDRFSGHQFPNYSSELNVNALLLGDSALYLCASILGLAGVYNEQFFGPGTRLTVL.

This rearrangement joins TRBV12-5 to TRBJ2-1; 8 bases line up with TRBD1. The CDR3 sequence is 13 residues long. V lost 6 bases to trimming and J lost 7 bases; unmatched junction nucleotides: 5. Germline V gene lookup returns CDR1 LGHNT and CDR2 FRNRAP. CDR3 amino acids: CASGPTGDNEQFF. As DNA, the CDR3 is TGTGCTAGTGGACCGACAGGGGATAATGAGCAGTTCTTC. Full variable domain (remainder filled in from reference TRBV12-5 and TRBJ2-1): DARVTQTPRHKVTEMGQEVTMRCQPILGHNTVFWYRQTMMQGLELLAYFRNRAPLDDSGMPKDRFSAEMPDATLATLKIQPSEPRDSAVYFCASGPTGDNEQFFGPGTRLTVL.

This clone showed up just once. This chain connects TRBV4-2 to TRBJ2-3; 14 nucleotides agree with TRBD2. The CDR3 loop spans 19 amino acids. Germline V gives CDR1 LGHNA, CDR2 YNFKEQ. V trimming: 0 bases; J trimming: 4 bases; junction bases outside the gene matches: 9. CDR3 nucleotide sequence: TGTGCCAGCAGCCAAGATCTGACTAGCGGGAGGGCCCACCCAGATACGCAGTATTTT. Translation: CASSQDLTSGRAHPDTQYF.

The rearrangement joins TRBV9 to TRBJ2-7, with TRBD2 matching 11 bases. The trim removed 4 bases at V and 2 bases at J, leaving 8 bases unmatched. Germline CDR1 is SGDLS and CDR2 is YYNGEE. The CDR3 loop spans 16 amino acids. The DNA for the CDR3 is TGTGCCAGCAGCTCGGGACTAGCGGAACCCCCCTACGAGCAGTACTTC. Its protein product is CASSSGLAEPPYEQYF. The full variable domain, completed using reference TRBV9 and TRBJ2-7, is DSGVTQTPKHLITATGQRVTLRCSPRSGDLSVYWYQQSLDQGLQFLIQYYNGEERAKGNILERFSAQQFPDLHSELNLSSLELGDSALYFCASSSGLAEPPYEQYFGPGTRLTVT.

V and J are TRBV6-6 and TRBJ2-2, with D maybe TRBD2 (6 bases). Trimming removed 4 bases from V and 7 bases from J, with 19 bases in between. From germline, CDR1 is MNHNY and CDR2 SVGAGI (reference sequence). The CDR3 is 16 amino acids. The CDR3 coding sequence is TGTGCCAGCAGTTTGTATTCCGGGACTTGGTGCGGGGAGCTGTTTTTT. Its translation: CASSLYSGTWCGELFF.

The chain combines TRBV5-4 with TRBJ1-1; D remains ambiguous. The CDR3 has 15 amino acids. V lost 4 bases, J lost 2 bases, and 15 bases lay in between. Germline CDR1 SGHNT, CDR2 YYREEE (reference sequence). The CDR3 is CASSHSGVLNTEAFF. CDR3 bases: TGTGCCAGCAGCCACTCCGGGGTCCTTAACACTGAAGCTTTCTTT. Complete variable domain (other parts from reference TRBV5-4 and TRBJ1-1): ETGVTQSPTHLIKTRGQQVTLRCSSQSGHNTVSWYQQALGQGPQFIFQYYREEENGRGNFPPRFSGLQFPNYSSELNVNALELDDSALYLCASSHSGVLNTEAFFGQGTRLTVV.

This chain joins TRBV5-8 and TRBJ1-2; 7 nucleotides line up with TRBD1. Germline CDR1 and CDR2: SGHTS and YDEGEE. J was trimmed by 1 base and V by 6 bases; bases with no gene match: 12. The CDR3 sequence is 16 residues long. The CDR3, as DNA: TGTGCCAGCACCAGACCGGGACAGATGGTTAACTATGGCTACACCTTC. Translation gives CASTRPGQMVNYGYTF.

V is TRBV29-1 and J is TRBJ2-3; no definite D call. Germline V lookup: CDR1 SQVTM, CDR2 ANQGSEA. The V end was cut by 7 bases, the J end by 2 bases, with 10 bases between. CDR3 size: 12 residues. DNA of the CDR3: TGCAGCGGGGCCCTGAACACAGATACGCAGTATTTT. Its protein is CSGALNTDTQYF.

This chain joins TRBV18 and TRBJ1-4, with TRBD1 as a possible D gene (5 bases). Germline values: CDR1 KGHSH, CDR2 LQKENI. Trimming cost V 4 bases and J 6 bases, with 9 bases left between them. The CDR3 loop spans 13 amino acids. For the CDR3, the DNA is TGTGCCAGCTCACAACAGGAGTATGAAAAACTGTTTTTT. Encoded protein: CASSQQEYEKLFF. Supplemented by reference TRBV18 and TRBJ1-4, the full variable domain reads NAGVMQNPRHLVRRRGQEARLRCSPMKGHSHVYWYRQLPEEGLKFMVYLQKENIIDESGMPKERFSAEFPKEGPSILRIQQVVRGDSAAYFCASSQQEYEKLFFGSGTQLSVL.